The clone carrying this T cell receptor (beta chain) showed up just once. These data originate in a study of long-term antiretroviral therapy in people with HIV. The V end lost 7 bases, the J end lost 1 base, and 17 bases lay between the germline ends. The CDR3 sequence is 16 residues long. Germline values: CDR1 SGHKS, CDR2 YYEKEE (reference sequence). Researchers report immunoSEQ v3.0 was run at survey level. Sequencing of each sample targeted roughly 40,000-55,000 T-cell genomes. TCRdb's copy holds only in-frame clones and misses some; the assay was immunoSEQ multiplex PCR. This sample has under 45,000 clones; about 80% occur once, and the top ten carry 5.8%. In each sample, roughly 1-11 million cryopreserved PBMC were present before DNA extraction.

The sample consisted of unsorted PBMCs, taken 3.4 years after starting antiretroviral therapy. This TCR derives from a young man with HIV. The chain is built from TRBV5-5 and TRBJ2-2, with TRBD1 as a possible D gene (6 bases). CDR3 nucleotides: TGTGCCAGCGGTTCAACAACAGGGTTGAACACCGGGGAGCTGTTTTTT. Its translation: CASGSTTGLNTGELFF.